This TCR beta chain was found in a study of T cells in tumors after PD-1 blockade. This clone was detected only a few times. With 6 bases clipped from V and 1 base from J, the junction kept 9 bases outside the gene matches. This CDR3 spans 17 amino acids. Germline CDR1 is SGHRS and CDR2 is YFSETQ. Assay used: immunoSEQ multiplex PCR; TCRdb lists only in-frame clones, some missing. The table shows 11,000 to 15,000 clones, with 65% to 70% occurring only once. The sequences come from tumor tissue, collected after anti-PD-1 treatment. The receptor comes from a human donor with cutaneous squamous cell carcinoma. This rearrangement joins TRBV5-1 to TRBJ2-6; 8 bases are a match to TRBD2. The CDR3 loop reads CASTPGGSVSGANVLTF. CDR3 sequence (DNA): TGCGCCAGCACCCCGGGGGGGTCGGTGTCTGGGGCCAACGTCCTGACTTTC.